Presented here are 14 T cell receptor beta chains from one specimen sequenced in a study of blood T cells in healthy people across ages. The authors ran a second PCR of about 6 to 11 cycles using a sample-barcoded 5' primer and a J-beta primer mix. TCRdb fed the 5' RACE reads into MiXCR, producing one record per CDR3 protein. This sample has about 760,000 distinct CDR3 sequences, with just over 55% found just once. What was sequenced was blood. The receptors originated from a man aged 35-49 years in good health.

This rearrangement joins TRBV11-3 to TRBJ2-1; D ambiguous. Germline V CDR1 and CDR2: SGHNT, YENEEA. This CDR3 is built from 16 residues. Between the trimmed V and J ends, which lost 0 bases and 3 bases, there was a span of 12 bases. CDR3 sequence: CASSLDSPDGYNEQFF. CDR3 nucleotide sequence: TGTGCCAGCAGCTTAGATAGTCCGGACGGCTACAATGAGCAGTTCTTC.

This clonotype is a singleton in its sample. The chain links TRBV6-1 to TRBJ1-2; D might be TRBD1 (5 bases). Germline lookup yields CDR1 MNHNS and CDR2 SASEGT. V lost 3 bases, J lost 10 bases, and 15 bases lay in between. The CDR3 sequence is 13 residues long. The CDR3 DNA reads TGTGCCAGCAGTGAGGGGGTCAGGGTGGCCTACACCTTC. Translation: CASSEGVRVAYTF.

This chain connects TRBV20-1 to TRBJ2-2; no clear D gene. Trimming pared 3 bases from V and 0 bases from J, leaving 11 bases between. CDR1 and CDR2 from the germline V gene are DFQATT and SNEGSKA (reference sequence). The CDR3 runs to 15 residues. The CDR3 sequence: CSASGSETNTGELFF. CDR3 nucleotide sequence: TGCAGTGCTAGCGGGTCCGAGACGAACACCGGGGAGCTGTTTTTT.

The chain carries TRBV10-3 and TRBJ2-5; 9 nucleotides line up with TRBD2. The CDR3 loop spans 13 amino acids. Germline V gives CDR1 ENHRY, CDR2 SYGVKD. Trimming at V came to 11 bases and at J to 11 bases, leaving 15 bases not matched to a gene. The CDR3 reads CALRTSDRNEQYF. As DNA, the CDR3 is TGTGCCCTAAGGACTAGCGATCGGAATGAGCAGTACTTC.

This clonotype was observed a few times. This chain joins TRBV6-6 and TRBJ2-5; TRBD1 aligns across 9 bases. Near its end, the DNA agrees better with TRBJ2-7, so the J call may be wrong. The CDR3 consists of 13 residues. Germline V gene lookup returns CDR1 MNHNY and CDR2 SVGAGI (reference sequence). The chain's CDR3 is CASSAGTGNEQYF. DNA of the CDR3: TGTGCCAGCAGCGCCGGGACAGGGAACGAGCAGTACTTC.

This clonotype was recorded once. The DNA of the CDR3 is TGTGCCAGCAGTCCCCTCCTGGCTCACGAGCAGTACTTC. It translates to CASSPLLAHEQYF. The V and J genes are TRBV6-6 and TRBJ2-7, with unresolved D. Germline V gene data show CDR1 as MNHNY and CDR2 as SVGAGI (reference sequence). CDR3 length: 13 amino acids. V lost 5 bases, J lost 5 bases, and 13 bases lay in between.

Turning to this clonotype: Sequence at one end of the junction differs from germline and may be a read error. The V gene is TRBV4-3, the J gene TRBJ2-3; 7 bases agree with TRBD1. The CDR3 has 15 amino acids. Germline CDR1 LGHNA, CDR2 YSLEER. The DNA of the CDR3 is TGCACCAGCAGCCAAACCGGGACAGTAACAGATACGCAGTATTTT. Protein: CTSSQTGTVTDTQYF.

V gene TRBV5-1 combines with J gene TRBJ2-3; 11 bases match TRBD2. Germline V gene lookup returns CDR1 SGHRS and CDR2 YFSETQ. V lost 5 bases to trimming and J lost 2 bases; unmatched junction nucleotides: 4. The CDR3 sequence is 15 residues long. CDR3 DNA: TGCGCCAGCAGGGAGGGACTAGCGGACACAGATACGCAGTATTTT. This codes for CASREGLADTDTQYF. The full variable domain, with the rest looked up from reference TRBV5-1 and TRBJ2-3, is KAGVTQTPRYLIKTRGQQVTLSCSPISGHRSVSWYQQTPGQGLQFLFEYFSETQRNKGNFPGRFSGRQFSNSRSEMNVSTLELGDSALYLCASREGLADTDTQYFGPGTRLTVL.

The gene calls are TRBV2 and TRBJ2-5, with 13 positions matching TRBD2. The germline gives CDR1 SNHLY, CDR2 FYNNEI. CDR3 length: 16 amino acids. The ends lost 6 bases at V and 5 bases at J; junction bases unmatched: 9. The CDR3 DNA reads as TGTGCCAGCAGACCCGGGACTAGCGGGGCGGCGGAGACCCAGTACTTC. This gives the protein CASRPGTSGAAETQYF.

V and J are TRBV20-1 and TRBJ2-3, with a weak D call TRBD1 (5 bases). The ends were cut back, 0 bases at V and 0 bases at J, with 10 bases in the middle. The CDR3 runs to 15 residues. Per germline, CDR1 DFQATT and CDR2 SNEGSKA (reference sequence). CDR3 sequence: CSARDTGESTDTQYF. CDR3 coding DNA: TGCAGTGCTAGAGACACAGGCGAGAGCACAGATACGCAGTATTTT.

V and J are TRBV2 and TRBJ2-3; 8 bases are shared with TRBD2. The germline gives CDR1 SNHLY, CDR2 FYNNEI. The CDR3 spans 14 residues. V dropped 7 bases and J dropped 6; count of bases not matched to a gene: 9. The CDR3: CASTLDGGADTQYF. DNA of the CDR3: TGTGCCAGCACCCTGGACGGGGGGGCGGATACGCAGTATTTT.

This chain connects TRBV5-1 to TRBJ2-5; D possibly corresponds to TRBD1 (5 bases). This CDR3 spans 16 amino acids. V lost 0 bases and J 2 bases, leaving 14 bases between the germline ends. Germline V gene sequence: CDR1 SGHRS, CDR2 YFSETQ. The CDR3 region is CASSLGQGLGQETQYF. The CDR3, as DNA: TGCGCCAGCAGCTTGGGCCAGGGATTGGGGCAAGAGACCCAGTACTTC.

This clonotype was detected once. Since a much larger clone is just one base distant, this may be a read error. The V and J genes are TRBV6-6 and TRBJ1-1; D not certain. This CDR3 is 17 amino acids long. Trimming removed 6 bases from V and 7 bases from J, with 27 bases in between. Germline-derived CDR1 and CDR2 are MNHNY and SVGAGI (reference sequence). In nucleotides, the CDR3 is TGTGCCAGCAGCCAAAGTACAGAGGGAACTGGGAAGGATGAAGCTTTCTTT. This encodes CASSQSTEGTGKDEAFF.

The CDR3 sequence is CASSSTGANQPQHF. For the CDR3, the DNA is TGTGCCAGCAGCTCGACAGGGGCCAATCAGCCCCAGCATTTT. The chain uses TRBV7-9 and TRBJ1-5; the match to TRBD1 covers 8 bases. This CDR3 has 14 residues. Germline CDR1 reads SEHNR; CDR2 reads FQNEAQ (reference sequence). The J segment lost 3 bases and the V segment lost 4 bases, leaving 2 bases of the junction unmatched.